This TCR beta chain derives from a study of CD8+ T cells in alopecia areata. Study-wide background: Patients in the treated group were given tofacitinib by mouth, 5 to 10 mg twice a day. Tofacitinib therapy took 6 to 18 months; 6 months off drug came after. Findings of the study overall: Alopecia totalis/universalis scalp especially showed more expanded CD8+ clones than normal scalp.

As the sequencing template, cDNA was produced by extracting RNA and reverse transcribing it. Repertoires were generated with immunoSEQ multiplex PCR, while TCRdb's copy carries only in-frame clones and drops some. The sample lists about 200,000 clones, less than 70% occurring once. Germline V gene lookup returns CDR1 MNHNS and CDR2 SASEGT. The V gene lost 1 base and the J gene lost 3 bases, with 9 bases spanning the gap. This CDR3 comprises 15 residues. Regarding this clone: Its antigen remains unknown.

As to treatment: oral pan-JAK inhibitor, 5-10 mg twice daily. Specimens obtained from alopecia areata patients comprised lesional scalp punch biopsies and peripheral blood. The sequencing used CD4+ T cells sorted from blood, collected around week 50, from a patient treated with tofacitinib. The origin of this receptor is a human donor with alopecia areata. V gene TRBV6-1 combines with J gene TRBJ2-2, with D perhaps TRBD2 (6 bases). In DNA form, the CDR3 reads TGTGCCAGCAGTGAAGAAGGCGGGGACACCGGGGAGCTGTTTTTT. Translating gives CASSEEGGDTGELFF.